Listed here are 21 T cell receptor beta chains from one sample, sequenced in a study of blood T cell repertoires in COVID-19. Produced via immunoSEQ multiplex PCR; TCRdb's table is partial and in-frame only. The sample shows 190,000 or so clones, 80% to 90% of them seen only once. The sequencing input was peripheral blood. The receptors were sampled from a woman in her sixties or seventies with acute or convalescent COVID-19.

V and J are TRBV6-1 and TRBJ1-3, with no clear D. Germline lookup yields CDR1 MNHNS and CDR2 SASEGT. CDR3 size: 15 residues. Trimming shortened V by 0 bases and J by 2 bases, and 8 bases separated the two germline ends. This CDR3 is CASSEALGTGNTIYF. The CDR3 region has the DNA TGTGCCAGCAGTGAAGCGCTCGGGACTGGAAACACCATATATTTT.

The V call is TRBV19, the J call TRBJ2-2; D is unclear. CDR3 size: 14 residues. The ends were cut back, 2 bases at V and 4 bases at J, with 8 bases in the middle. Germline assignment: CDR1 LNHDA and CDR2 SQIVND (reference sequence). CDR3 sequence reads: CASSIIHSTGELFF. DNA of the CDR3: TGTGCCAGTAGTATAATACACAGCACCGGGGAGCTGTTTTTT. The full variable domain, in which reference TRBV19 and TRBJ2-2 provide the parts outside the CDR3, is DGGITQSPKYLFRKEGQNVTLSCEQNLNHDAMYWYRQDPGQGLRLIYYSQIVNDFQKGDIAEGYSVSREKKESFPLTVTSAQKNPTAFYLCASSIIHSTGELFFGEGSRLTVL.

The CDR3: CATYRGSYTEAFF. The CDR3 bases are TGTGCCACCTACAGGGGGTCGTACACTGAAGCTTTCTTT. The chain carries TRBV12-3 or TRBV12-4 and TRBJ1-1, with 8 bases lining up with TRBD1. With V trimmed by 10 bases and J by 3 bases, 7 bases remained unmatched. This CDR3 region has 13 residues.

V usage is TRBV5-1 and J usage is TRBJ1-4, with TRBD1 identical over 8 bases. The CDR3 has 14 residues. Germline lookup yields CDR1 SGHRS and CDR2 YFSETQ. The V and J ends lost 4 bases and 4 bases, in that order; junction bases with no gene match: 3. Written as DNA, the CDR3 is TGCGCCAGCAGCCTGACAGGGGTTAATGAAAAACTGTTTTTT. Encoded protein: CASSLTGVNEKLFF.

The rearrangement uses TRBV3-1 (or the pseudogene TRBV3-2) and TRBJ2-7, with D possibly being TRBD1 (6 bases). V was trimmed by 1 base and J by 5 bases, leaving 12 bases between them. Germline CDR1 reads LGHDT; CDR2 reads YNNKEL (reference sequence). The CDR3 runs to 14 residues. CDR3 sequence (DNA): TGTGCCAGCAGCCAAGTCAGGGGAGCCAACGAGCAGTACTTC. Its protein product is CASSQVRGANEQYF.

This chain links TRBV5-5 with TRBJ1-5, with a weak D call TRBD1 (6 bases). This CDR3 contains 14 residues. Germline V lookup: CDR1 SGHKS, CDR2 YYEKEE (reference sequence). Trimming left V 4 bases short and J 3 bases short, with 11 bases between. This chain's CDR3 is CASSPDSNNQPQHF. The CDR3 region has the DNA TGTGCCAGCAGCCCGGACAGCAACAATCAGCCCCAGCATTTT.

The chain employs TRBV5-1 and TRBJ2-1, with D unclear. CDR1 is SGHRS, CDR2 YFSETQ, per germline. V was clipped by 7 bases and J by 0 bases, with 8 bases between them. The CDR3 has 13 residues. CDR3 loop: CASARVSYNEQFF. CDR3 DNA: TGCGCCAGCGCTAGAGTCTCCTACAATGAGCAGTTCTTC.

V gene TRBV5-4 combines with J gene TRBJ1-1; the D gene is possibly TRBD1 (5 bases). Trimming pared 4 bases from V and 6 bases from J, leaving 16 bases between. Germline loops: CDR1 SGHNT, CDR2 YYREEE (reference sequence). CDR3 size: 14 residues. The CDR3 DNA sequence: TGTGCCAGCAGCATGGGAGTAACGGGGGCTGAAGCTTTCTTT. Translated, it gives CASSMGVTGAEAFF.

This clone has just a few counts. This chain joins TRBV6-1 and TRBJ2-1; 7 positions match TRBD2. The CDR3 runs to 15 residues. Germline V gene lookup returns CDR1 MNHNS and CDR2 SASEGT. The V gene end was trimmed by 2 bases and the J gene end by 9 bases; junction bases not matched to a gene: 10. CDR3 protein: CASSEWGGRNSEQFF. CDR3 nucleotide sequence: TGTGCCAGCAGTGAATGGGGGGGGAGGAATAGTGAGCAGTTCTTC.

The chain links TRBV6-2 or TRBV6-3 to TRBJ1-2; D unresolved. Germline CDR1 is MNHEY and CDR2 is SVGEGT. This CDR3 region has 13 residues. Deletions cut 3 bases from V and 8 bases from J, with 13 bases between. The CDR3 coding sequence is TGTGCCAGCAGTTATCGACTACTATCCGGCTACACCTTC. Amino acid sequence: CASSYRLLSGYTF.

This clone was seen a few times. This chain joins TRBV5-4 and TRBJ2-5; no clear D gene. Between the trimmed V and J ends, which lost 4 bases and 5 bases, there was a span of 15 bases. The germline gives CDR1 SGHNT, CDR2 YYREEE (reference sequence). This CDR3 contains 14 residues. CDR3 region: CASSPSSPGETQYF. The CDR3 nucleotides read TGTGCCAGCAGCCCCTCGAGTCCCGGGGAGACCCAGTACTTC.

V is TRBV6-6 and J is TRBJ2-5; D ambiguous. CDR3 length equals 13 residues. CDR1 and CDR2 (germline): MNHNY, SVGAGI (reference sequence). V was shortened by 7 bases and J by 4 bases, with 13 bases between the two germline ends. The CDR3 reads CASKAGEPETQYF. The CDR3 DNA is TGTGCCAGCAAGGCAGGCGAGCCAGAGACCCAGTACTTC.

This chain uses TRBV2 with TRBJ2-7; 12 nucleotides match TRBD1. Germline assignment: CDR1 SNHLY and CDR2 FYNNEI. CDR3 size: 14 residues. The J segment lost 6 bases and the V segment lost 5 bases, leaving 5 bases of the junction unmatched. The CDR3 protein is CASSKGQGAVEQYF. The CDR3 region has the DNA TGTGCCAGCAGTAAGGGACAGGGGGCTGTCGAGCAGTACTTC.

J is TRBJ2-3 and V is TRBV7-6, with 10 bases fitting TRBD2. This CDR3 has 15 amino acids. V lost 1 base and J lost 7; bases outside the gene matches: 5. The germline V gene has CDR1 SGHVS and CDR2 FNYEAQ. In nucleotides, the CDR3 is TGTGCCAGCAGCTTAGGAGCGGGAGGGCCGAATACGCAGTATTTT. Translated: CASSLGAGGPNTQYF.

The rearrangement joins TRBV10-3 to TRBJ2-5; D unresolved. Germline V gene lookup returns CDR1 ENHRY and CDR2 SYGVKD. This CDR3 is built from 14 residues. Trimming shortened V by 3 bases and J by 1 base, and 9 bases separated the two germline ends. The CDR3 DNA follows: TGTGCCATCAGTGACGAGACTCTCCAAGAGACCCAGTACTTC. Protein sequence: CAISDETLQETQYF.

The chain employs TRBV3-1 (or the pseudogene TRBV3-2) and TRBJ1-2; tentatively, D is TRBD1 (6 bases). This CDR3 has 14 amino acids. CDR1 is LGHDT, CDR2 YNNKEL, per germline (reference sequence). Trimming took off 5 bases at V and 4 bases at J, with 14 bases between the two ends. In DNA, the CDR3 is TGTGCCAGCAGCGCATCGGGGGGCGGCTATGGCTACACCTTC. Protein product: CASSASGGGYGYTF.

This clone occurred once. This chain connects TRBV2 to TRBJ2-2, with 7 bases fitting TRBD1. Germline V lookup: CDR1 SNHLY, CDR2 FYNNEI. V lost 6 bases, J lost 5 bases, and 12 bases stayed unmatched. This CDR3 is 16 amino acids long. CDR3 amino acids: CASSGPGQRSTGELFF. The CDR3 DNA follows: TGTGCCAGCAGCGGACCGGGACAGAGGTCTACCGGGGAGCTGTTTTTT. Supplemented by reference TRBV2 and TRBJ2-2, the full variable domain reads EPEVTQTPSHQVTQMGQEVILRCVPISNHLYFYWYRQILGQKVEFLVSFYNNEISEKSEIFDDQFSVERPDGSNFTLKIRSTKLEDSAMYFCASSGPGQRSTGELFFGEGSRLTVL.

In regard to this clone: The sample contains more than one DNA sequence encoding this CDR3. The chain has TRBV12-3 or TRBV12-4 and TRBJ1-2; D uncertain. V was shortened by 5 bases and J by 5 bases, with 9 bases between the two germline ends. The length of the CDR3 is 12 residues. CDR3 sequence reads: CASSLDRYGYTF. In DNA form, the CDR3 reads TGTGCCAGCAGTCTAGACCGGTATGGCTACACCTTC.

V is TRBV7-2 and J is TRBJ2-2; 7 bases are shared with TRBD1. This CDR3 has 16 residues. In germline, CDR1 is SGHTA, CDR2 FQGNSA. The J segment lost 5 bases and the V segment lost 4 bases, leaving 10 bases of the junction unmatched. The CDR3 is CASSSRGTATTGELFF. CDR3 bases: TGTGCCAGCAGCTCACGTGGGACAGCTACTACCGGGGAGCTGTTTTTT.

CDR3: CASSERERGYTF. The CDR3 DNA sequence: TGCGCCAGCAGTGAACGTGAGCGCGGCTACACCTTC. The chain employs TRBV10-2 and TRBJ1-2; no definite D call. The CDR3 loop spans 12 amino acids. The germline CDR1 and CDR2 sequences are WSHSY and SAAADI. With 3 bases removed from V and 8 bases from J, the gap between germline ends came to 10 bases.

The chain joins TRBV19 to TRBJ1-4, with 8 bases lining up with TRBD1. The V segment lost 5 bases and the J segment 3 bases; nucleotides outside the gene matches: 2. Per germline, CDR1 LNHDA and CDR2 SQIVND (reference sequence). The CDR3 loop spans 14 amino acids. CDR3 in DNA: TGTGCCAGTAGTGACAGGGGTGCTAATGAAAAACTGTTTTTT. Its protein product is CASSDRGANEKLFF.